These 3 T cell receptor beta chains originate from one sample sequenced in a study of cytomegalovirus exposure and HLA in healthy donors. PCR was performed using 60 Vbeta and 13 Jbeta primers. The assay was immunoSEQ multiplex PCR, and TCRdb's table has in-frame clones only and misses some. The sample has about 120,000 clones, around 84% seen once; the top ten hold about 3.3%. Sequencing used PBMCs. Receptor source: a woman in her 30s in good health and CMV-seropositive.

CDR3 nucleotides: TGTGCCAGCAGCCCTGGACTAGCCCCGAATCCCGGAGGAGAGACCCAGTACTTC. Translated: CASSPGLAPNPGGETQYF. The chain couples TRBV4-2 to TRBJ2-5; TRBD2 aligns across 8 bases. CDR1 and CDR2 (germline): LGHNA, YNFKEQ. The CDR3 contains 18 residues. J was trimmed by 4 bases and V by 4 bases; bases with no gene match: 17.

This sequence joins TRBV5-1 and TRBJ1-4, with D maybe TRBD1 (6 bases). The CDR3 is 16 amino acids. The V gene lost 4 bases and the J gene lost 3 bases, with 16 bases spanning the gap. The germline V gene has CDR1 SGHRS and CDR2 YFSETQ. CDR3 region: CASSPRGANPNEKLFF. Here the CDR3 DNA reads TGCGCCAGCAGCCCACGGGGGGCAAACCCTAATGAAAAACTGTTTTTT.

This clone ranks as large. The chain recombines TRBV28 with TRBJ2-7, with no clear D. With 6 bases removed from V and 12 bases from J, the gap between germline ends came to 18 bases. Germline CDR1 MDHEN, CDR2 SYDVKM. The length of the CDR3 is 12 residues. Here the CDR3 reads CASSTVPQPGYF. The CDR3 nucleotides read TGTGCCAGCAGCACAGTACCACAGCCTGGGTACTTC.